The T cell receptor beta chain described here comes from a study of blood T cell repertoires in COVID-19. Study-wide background: The United States, Italy and Spain were the sources of the acute and convalescent COVID-19 samples. PBMCs, B-cell-depleted T cells, or T cells were the source of the cDNA or gDNA that made up the material.

As processed by the authors: Reference gene primer amplification in the assay estimated nucleated cell counts. Generated by immunoSEQ multiplex PCR, the TCRdb table keeps only in-frame clones and is missing some. D and trimming come from the DNA, and the V and J calls and clone size come from that table. The repertoire holds about 160,000 clones, with roughly 84% as singletons. V gave up 0 bases and J gave up 2 bases; unmatched junction bases: 3. There are 16 residues in the CDR3. Germline loops: CDR1 MNHNS, CDR2 SASEGT. Sequenced sample: peripheral blood. The receptor comes from a man aged 35 to 55 with acute or convalescent COVID-19. The chain uses TRBV6-1 and TRBJ2-3, with 9 bases that match TRBD2. CDR3 in DNA: TGTGCCAGCAGTGAAGCGCGGGGGGGGTCCACAGATACGCAGTATTTT. As protein: CASSEARGGSTDTQYF.